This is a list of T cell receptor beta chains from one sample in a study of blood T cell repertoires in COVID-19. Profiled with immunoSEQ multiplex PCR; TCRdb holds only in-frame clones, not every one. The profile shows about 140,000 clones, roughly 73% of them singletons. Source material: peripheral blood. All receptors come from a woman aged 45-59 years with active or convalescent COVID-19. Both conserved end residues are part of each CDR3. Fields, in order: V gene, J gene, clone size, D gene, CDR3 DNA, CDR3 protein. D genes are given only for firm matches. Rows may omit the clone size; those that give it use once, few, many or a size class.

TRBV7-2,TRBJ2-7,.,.,TGTGCCAGCAGCTTTCTCTACGAGCAGTACTTC,CASSFLYEQYF
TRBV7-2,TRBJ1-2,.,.,TGTGCCAGCAGCCCAACGGTGGGCTTTGATGGCTACACCTTC,CASSPTVGFDGYTF
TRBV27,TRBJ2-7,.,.,TGTGCCAGCAGTTCCCCTGGGAGAGATTACGAGCAGTACTTC,CASSSPGRDYEQYF
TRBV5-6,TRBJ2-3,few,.,TGTGCCAGCAGCTTGGCGAGACAGGGAGGATTCGGGGATACGCAGTATTTT,CASSLARQGGFGDTQYF
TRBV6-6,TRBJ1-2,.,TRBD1,TGTGCCAGCAGATCGACAGGGTTGGGCTATGGCTACACCTTC,CASRSTGLGYGYTF
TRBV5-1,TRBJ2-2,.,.,TGCGCCAGCAGCTTGGAACTACCCACCGGGGAGCTGTTTTTT,CASSLELPTGELFF
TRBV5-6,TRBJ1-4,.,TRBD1,TGTGCCAGCAGCTTGGGGGGGACAGGGGCTGAAAAACTGTTTTTT,CASSLGGTGAEKLFF
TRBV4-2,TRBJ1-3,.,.,TGTGCCAGCAGACCAGGGAGGGGAAACACCATATATTTT,CASRPGRGNTIYF
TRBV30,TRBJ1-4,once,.,TGTGCCTGGAGTGTAGCGCCCAGGGGCGAAAAACTGTTTTTT,CAWSVAPRGEKLFF
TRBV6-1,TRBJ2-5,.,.,TGTGCCAGCAGTGAAGGGGCAGGGCTGGGGCAGACCCAGTACTTC,CASSEGAGLGQTQYF
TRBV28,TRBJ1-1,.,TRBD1,TGTGCCAGCAGGCAGACAGGGGTGAACACTGAAGCTTTCTTT,CASRQTGVNTEAFF
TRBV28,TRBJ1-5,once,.,TGTGCCAGCAGGGTCCAGGGTATAGGTCAGCCCCAGCATTTT,CASRVQGIGQPQHF
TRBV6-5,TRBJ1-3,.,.,TGTGCCAGCAGTCTAGGGGGTTCTGGAAACACCATATATTTT,CASSLGGSGNTIYF
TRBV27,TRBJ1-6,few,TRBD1,TGTGCCAGCGAAGGCCGGGACAGGTATAATTCACCCCTCCACTTT,CASEGRDRYNSPLHF
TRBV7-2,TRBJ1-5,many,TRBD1,TGTGCCAGCAGCACAGGGGGTCAGCCCCAGCATTTT,CASSTGGQPQHF
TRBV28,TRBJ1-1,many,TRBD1,TGTGCCAGCAGCCGCGACAGGGTAACTGAAGCTTTCTTT,CASSRDRVTEAFF
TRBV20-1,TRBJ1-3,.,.,TGCAGTGCTAGTAGCCAGGTTGAAGACACCATATATTTT,CSASSQVEDTIYF
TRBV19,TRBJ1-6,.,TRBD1,TGTGCCAGTACCCCGGACAGGGGTTACAATAATTCACCCCTCCACTTT,CASTPDRGYNNSPLHF
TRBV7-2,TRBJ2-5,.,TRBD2,TGTGCCAGCAGCGCCGTACAGAGGGGACTAGCTTCCGGGGGGACCCAGTACTTC,CASSAVQRGLASGGTQYF
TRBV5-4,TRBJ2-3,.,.,TGTGCCAGCATCATACAGGGTGCGTCCACAGATACGCAGTATTTT,CASIIQGASTDTQYF
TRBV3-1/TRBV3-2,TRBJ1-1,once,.,TGTGCCAGCAGCCAATACCAGGGTAAATTGGACACTGAAGCTTTCTTT,CASSQYQGKLDTEAFF
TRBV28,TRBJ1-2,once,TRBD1,TGTGCCAGCAGTTCCCCGATCAGGGGGGCTTGGGGCTACACCTTC,CASSSPIRGAWGYTF
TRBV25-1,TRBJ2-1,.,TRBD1,TGTGCCAGAATTCCCCAGACAGGGGAAAAGGACAATGAGCAGTTCTTC,CARIPQTGEKDNEQFF
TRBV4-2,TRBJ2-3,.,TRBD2,TGTGCCAGCAGGAGATCAGCGGGAGATCCAGATACGCAGTATTTT,CASRRSAGDPDTQYF
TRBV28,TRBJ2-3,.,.,TGTGCCAGCAGTTTGAATTACCAGGGTCTTAATCCCACAGATACGCAGTATTTT,CASSLNYQGLNPTDTQYF
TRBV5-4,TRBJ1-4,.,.,TGTGCCAGCAGCCCTGGACAAAATAGCGAAAAACTGTTTTTT,CASSPGQNSEKLFF
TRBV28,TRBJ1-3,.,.,TGTGCCAGCAGGAGGGACTTAGTCTCTGGAAACACCATATATTTT,CASRRDLVSGNTIYF
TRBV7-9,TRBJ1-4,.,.,TGTGCCAGCAGCTTAGGAACATCAAATGAAAAACTGTTTTTT,CASSLGTSNEKLFF
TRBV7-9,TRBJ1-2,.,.,TGTGCCAGCAGCTTAGCGCTACCCTTAGGCCCATCACGAGGCGGCTACACCTTC,CASSLALPLGPSRGGYTF
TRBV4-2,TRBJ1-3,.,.,TGTGCCAGCAGCCAAGAACCCGGACAGTACGGAAACACCATATATTTT,CASSQEPGQYGNTIYF
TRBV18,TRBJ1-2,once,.,TGTGCCAGCTCCCCTCACCCCCCCAGGGAAAACTATGGCTACACCTTC,CASSPHPPRENYGYTF
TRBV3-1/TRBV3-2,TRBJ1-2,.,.,TGTGCCAGCAGCCCAAACTATGGCTACACCTTC,CASSPNYGYTF
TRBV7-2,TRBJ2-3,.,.,TGTGCCAGCAGCTTGGTTCGGACATCCCTTCGCACAGATACGCAGTATTTT,CASSLVRTSLRTDTQYF
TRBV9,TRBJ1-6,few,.,TGTGCCAGCACCCTCTCATCCGAGGATTCACCCCTCCACTTT,CASTLSSEDSPLHF
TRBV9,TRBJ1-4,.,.,TGTGGAGCAGCCGTCAGAACCGGGGGGACGGGTGAAAAACTGTTTTTT,CGAAVRTGGTGEKLFF
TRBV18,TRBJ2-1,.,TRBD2,TGTGCCAGCTCACCCGCCGGGACTAGCGATGAGCAGTTCTTC,CASSPAGTSDEQFF
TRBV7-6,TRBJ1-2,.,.,TGTGCCAGCAGCTTGAGGACGTTATGGACATCCTGCTGGGGCTACACCTTC,CASSLRTLWTSCWGYTF
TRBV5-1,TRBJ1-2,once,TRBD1,TGCGCCAGCAGCTGGACGGGACAGGGTCTCCTCTATGGCTACACCTTC,CASSWTGQGLLYGYTF
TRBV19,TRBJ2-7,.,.,TGTGCCAGTAGCCCGTTACGGGGAAACTACGAGCAGTACTTC,CASSPLRGNYEQYF
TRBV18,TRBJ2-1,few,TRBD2,TGTGCCAGCTCACCCCCGGGACTAGCGGCCGATGAGCAGTTCTTC,CASSPPGLAADEQFF